These T cell receptor beta chains were read from a single sample in a study of regulatory T cells in long-lasting Graves disease. TCRdb recomputed calls from the multiplex PCR reads with MiXCR, one row per CDR3 protein. The sample yields more than 300,000 distinct CDR3 sequences, 15% to 20% seen once. The sequenced sample was peripheral blood mononuclear cells (PBMCs), obtained when the disease was refractory, from a patient treated with antithyroid drugs. Source of these receptors: a female donor with Graves disease. The CDR3 runs from the conserved cysteine through the conserved F or W. Each record gives: V gene, clone size, D gene, J gene, CDR3 length, CDR3 DNA, CDR3 protein. A D gene is named only where the DNA matches it firmly. Clone sizes are given selectively: once, few, many, or a class where the clone is expanded.

v_gene: TRBV28
abundance: many
d_gene: TRBD1
j_gene: TRBJ2-5
len: 17
CDR3nt: TGTGCCAGCAGTCAGTCAGAGGGACAGGGGGTGATCGAGACCCAGTACTTC
CDR3aa: CASSQSEGQGVIETQYF

v_gene: TRBV11-2
abundance: few
d_gene: -
j_gene: TRBJ2-2
len: 13
CDR3nt: TGTGCCAGCAGCGCAGTGTACACCGGGGAGCTGTTTTTT
CDR3aa: CASSAVYTGELFF

v_gene: TRBV27
abundance: many
d_gene: TRBD1
j_gene: TRBJ1-2
len: 15
CDR3nt: TGTGCCAGCAGTTTATACAGGGGTGGCGGATATGGCTACACCTTC
CDR3aa: CASSLYRGGGYGYTF

v_gene: TRBV18
abundance: -
d_gene: TRBD1
j_gene: TRBJ1-1
len: 16
CDR3nt: TGTGCCAGCTCACAATGGACAGGGGGGGGGAGCACTGAAGCTTTCTTT
CDR3aa: CASSQWTGGGSTEAFF

v_gene: TRBV7-2
abundance: few
d_gene: TRBD1
j_gene: TRBJ2-4
len: 16
CDR3nt: TGTGCCAGCAGCGCATCCGGGACAGGGGGCGCGAACATTCAGTACTTC
CDR3aa: CASSASGTGGANIQYF

v_gene: TRBV27
abundance: many
d_gene: -
j_gene: TRBJ1-5
len: 14
CDR3nt: TGTGCCAGCAGTTTAAGTTTTAGCAATCAGCCCCAGCATTTT
CDR3aa: CASSLSFSNQPQHF

v_gene: TRBV3-1
abundance: many
d_gene: -
j_gene: TRBJ1-4
len: 16
CDR3nt: TGTGCCAGCAGCCAAGGAGGACAAGGAATTAATGAAAAACTGTTTTTT
CDR3aa: CASSQGGQGINEKLFF

v_gene: TRBV15
abundance: hyperexpanded
d_gene: -
j_gene: TRBJ2-5
len: 13
CDR3nt: TGTGCCACCAGCAGATTAGCAGGAGAGACCCAGTACTTC
CDR3aa: CATSRLAGETQYF

v_gene: TRBV14
abundance: -
d_gene: TRBD1
j_gene: TRBJ1-1
len: 21
CDR3nt: TGTGCCAGCAGCCAATTCCCCCGGACGGGACAGGGGGCTGGATGGAACACTGAAGCTTTCTTT
CDR3aa: CASSQFPRTGQGAGWNTEAFF

v_gene: TRBV2
abundance: many
d_gene: TRBD1
j_gene: TRBJ1-2
len: 14
CDR3nt: TGTGCCAGCAGTGGGGACAGGGTGAACTATGGCTACACCTTC
CDR3aa: CASSGDRVNYGYTF

v_gene: TRBV27
abundance: few
d_gene: -
j_gene: TRBJ1-3
len: 15
CDR3nt: TGTGCCAGCAGTTTAATACAGGGAGACGGAAACACCATATATTTT
CDR3aa: CASSLIQGDGNTIYF

v_gene: TRBV15
abundance: few
d_gene: TRBD1
j_gene: TRBJ2-5
len: 16
CDR3nt: TGTGCCACCAGCAGAGGGGGACAGGGTGGGGGAGAGACCCAGTACTTC
CDR3aa: CATSRGGQGGGETQYF

v_gene: TRBV4-1
abundance: -
d_gene: -
j_gene: TRBJ2-4
len: 16
CDR3nt: TGCGCCAGCAGCCCGACAGGAGTACTAGCCAAAAACATTCAGTACTTC
CDR3aa: CASSPTGVLAKNIQYF

v_gene: TRBV5-1
abundance: few
d_gene: -
j_gene: TRBJ2-5
len: 14
CDR3nt: TGCGCCAGCAGCCCCGATGTCCTTAGGGAGACCCAGTACTTC
CDR3aa: CASSPDVLRETQYF

v_gene: TRBV12-3/TRBV12-4
abundance: many
d_gene: -
j_gene: TRBJ1-3
len: 16
CDR3nt: TGTGCCAGCACCTCCGGGCAGGAAAGCTCTGGAAACACCATATATTTT
CDR3aa: CASTSGQESSGNTIYF

v_gene: TRBV15
abundance: many
d_gene: -
j_gene: TRBJ1-1
len: 15
CDR3nt: TGTGCCACCAGCAGAGCAATAGGAATGAACACTGAAGCTTTCTTT
CDR3aa: CATSRAIGMNTEAFF

v_gene: TRBV27
abundance: many
d_gene: -
j_gene: TRBJ2-5
len: 13
CDR3nt: TGTGCCAGCAGTTTATATAGAGAGGAGACCCAGTACTTC
CDR3aa: CASSLYREETQYF

v_gene: TRBV6-1
abundance: -
d_gene: TRBD1
j_gene: TRBJ2-5
len: 15
CDR3nt: TGTGCCAGCAGTGAAGGCGACAGGGAGTCAGAGACCCAGTACTTC
CDR3aa: CASSEGDRESETQYF

v_gene: TRBV5-1
abundance: few
d_gene: -
j_gene: TRBJ2-5
len: 15
CDR3nt: TGCGCCAGCAGCTTCCGTCCGGACCAGGTGGAGACCCAGTACTTC
CDR3aa: CASSFRPDQVETQYF

v_gene: TRBV10-1
abundance: few
d_gene: TRBD1
j_gene: TRBJ2-5
len: 16
CDR3nt: TGCGCCAGGACCCCGCGGGGACAGGGAATGCAAGAGACCCAGTACTTC
CDR3aa: CARTPRGQGMQETQYF

v_gene: TRBV9
abundance: once
d_gene: -
j_gene: TRBJ2-3
len: 14
CDR3nt: TGTGCCAGCAGCGTATTCGGTGGCACAGATACGCAGTATTTT
CDR3aa: CASSVFGGTDTQYF

v_gene: TRBV5-6
abundance: many
d_gene: -
j_gene: TRBJ1-2
len: 14
CDR3nt: TGTGCCAGCAGCTTGGGCAGGGCCTACTATGGCTACACCTTC
CDR3aa: CASSLGRAYYGYTF

v_gene: TRBV5-1
abundance: -
d_gene: -
j_gene: TRBJ2-2
len: 16
CDR3nt: TGCGCCAGCAGCTTGGCTACGGAACCTAACACCGGGGAGCTGTTTTTT
CDR3aa: CASSLATEPNTGELFF

v_gene: TRBV30
abundance: many
d_gene: -
j_gene: TRBJ1-2
len: 12
CDR3nt: TGTGCCTGGAGTCCAGCCGTCTATGGCTACACCTTC
CDR3aa: CAWSPAVYGYTF

v_gene: TRBV19
abundance: few
d_gene: -
j_gene: TRBJ1-5
len: 15
CDR3nt: TGTGCCAGTAGTGCTCCCGGGACCCTATCACGACCCCAGCATTTT
CDR3aa: CASSAPGTLSRPQHF

v_gene: TRBV3-1
abundance: few
d_gene: TRBD2
j_gene: TRBJ2-7
len: 15
CDR3nt: TGTGCCAGCAGCCCGCGACTAGCGGTGAACTACGAGCAGTACTTC
CDR3aa: CASSPRLAVNYEQYF